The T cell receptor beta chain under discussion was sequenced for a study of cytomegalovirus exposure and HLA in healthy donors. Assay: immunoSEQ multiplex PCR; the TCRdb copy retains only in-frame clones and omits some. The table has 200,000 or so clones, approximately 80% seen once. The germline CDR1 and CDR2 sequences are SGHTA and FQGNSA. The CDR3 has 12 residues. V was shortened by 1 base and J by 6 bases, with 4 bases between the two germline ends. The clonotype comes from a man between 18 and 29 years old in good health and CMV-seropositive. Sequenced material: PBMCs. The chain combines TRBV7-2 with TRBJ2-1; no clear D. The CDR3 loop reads CASSLVGNEQFF. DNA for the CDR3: TGTGCCAGCAGCTTAGTCGGCAATGAGCAGTTCTTC.